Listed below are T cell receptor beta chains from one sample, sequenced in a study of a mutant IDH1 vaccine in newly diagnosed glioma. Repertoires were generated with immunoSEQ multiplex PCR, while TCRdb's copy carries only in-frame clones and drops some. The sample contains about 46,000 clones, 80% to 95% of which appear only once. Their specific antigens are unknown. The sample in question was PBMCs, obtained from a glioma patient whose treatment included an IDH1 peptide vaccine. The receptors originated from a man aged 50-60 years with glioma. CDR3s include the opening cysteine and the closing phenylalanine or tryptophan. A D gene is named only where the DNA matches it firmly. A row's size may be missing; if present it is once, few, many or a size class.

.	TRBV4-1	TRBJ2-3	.	CASSQESDTQYF	TGCGCCAGCAGCCAAGAGTCGGATACGCAGTATTTT
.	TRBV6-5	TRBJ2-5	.	CASSSAGQETQYF	TGTGCCAGCAGTTCAGCGGGCCAAGAGACCCAGTACTTC
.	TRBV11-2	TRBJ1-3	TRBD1	CASSLGTGLAGNTIYF	TGTGCCAGCAGCTTAGGGACAGGGCTGGCCGGAAACACCATATATTTT
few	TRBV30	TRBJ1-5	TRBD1	CAWSGRGISNQPQHF	TGTGCCTGGAGTGGCAGGGGGATTAGCAATCAGCCCCAGCATTTT
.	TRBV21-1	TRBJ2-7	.	CASTNQGGGGIYEQYF	TGTGCCAGCACAAATCAAGGTGGGGGGGGAATCTACGAGCAGTACTTC
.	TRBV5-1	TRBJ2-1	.	CASSLVEIYNEQFF	TGCGCCAGCAGCTTGGTAGAGATATACAATGAGCAGTTCTTC
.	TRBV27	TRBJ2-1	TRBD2	CASSLLAGSAEQFF	TGTGCCAGCAGTTTGCTAGCGGGATCGGCTGAGCAGTTCTTC
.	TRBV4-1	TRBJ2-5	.	CASSQAPGEETQYF	TGCGCCAGCAGCCAAGCCCCGGGGGAAGAGACCCAGTACTTC
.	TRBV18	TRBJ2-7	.	CASSPRGGTYSYEQYF	TGTGCCAGCTCACCACGGGGCGGGACTTACTCCTACGAGCAGTACTTC
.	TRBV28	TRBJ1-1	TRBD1	CASSYGDRATEAFF	TGTGCCAGCAGCTACGGGGACAGGGCCACTGAAGCTTTCTTT
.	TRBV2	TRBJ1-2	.	CASSVGGRFYGYTF	TGTGCCAGCAGTGTGGGGGGGCGGTTCTATGGCTACACCTTC
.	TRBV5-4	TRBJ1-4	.	CASSSVDTNEKLFF	TGTGCCAGCAGTTCGGTTGATACTAATGAAAAACTGTTTTTT
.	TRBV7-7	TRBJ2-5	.	CATGRDLQETQYF	TGTGCTACGGGAAGGGACCTCCAAGAGACCCAGTACTTC
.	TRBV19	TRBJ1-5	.	CASSQQERPQHF	TGTGCCAGTAGTCAACAGGAAAGGCCCCAGCATTTT
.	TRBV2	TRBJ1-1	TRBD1	CASSTGGMNTEAFF	TGTGCCTCCTCGACAGGGGGCATGAACACTGAAGCTTTCTTT
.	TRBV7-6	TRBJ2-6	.	CASSLSQRAGANVLTF	TGTGCCAGCAGCTTATCCCAACGGGCTGGGGCCAACGTCCTGACTTTC
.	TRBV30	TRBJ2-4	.	CAWNRQGPGNIQYF	TGTGCCTGGAACAGGCAGGGCCCCGGGAACATTCAGTACTTC
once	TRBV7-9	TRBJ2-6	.	CASSPQAGSGANVLTF	TGTGCCAGCAGCCCCCAGGCCGGCTCTGGGGCCAACGTCCTGACTTTC
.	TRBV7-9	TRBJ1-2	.	CASSRVGGRGYGYTF	TGTGCCAGCAGCCGGGTTGGGGGGCGCGGCTATGGCTACACCTTC
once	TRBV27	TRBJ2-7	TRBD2	CASSRGLAGTYEQYF	TGTGCCAGCAGTCGTGGACTAGCGGGTACCTACGAGCAGTACTTC
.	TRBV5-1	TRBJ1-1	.	CASSLRGGDTEAFF	TGCGCCAGCAGCTTGAGGGGGGGAGACACTGAAGCTTTCTTT
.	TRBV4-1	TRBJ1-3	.	CASSQVAWGSGNTIYF	TGCGCCAGCAGCCAAGTCGCGTGGGGATCTGGAAACACCATATATTTT
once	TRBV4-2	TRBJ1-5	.	CASSQDSAPHQPQHF	TGTGCCAGCAGCCAAGATTCGGCACCTCATCAGCCCCAGCATTTT
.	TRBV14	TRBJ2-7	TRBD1	CASSQGTGPYEQYF	TGTGCCAGCAGCCAAGGGACAGGGCCCTACGAGCAGTACTTC
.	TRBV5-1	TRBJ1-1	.	CASSLGVPRDTEAFF	TGCGCCAGCAGCTTGGGGGTGCCCCGAGACACTGAAGCTTTCTTT
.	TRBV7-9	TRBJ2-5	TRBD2	CASSFGTSAETQYF	TGTGCCAGCAGCTTCGGGACTAGCGCCGAGACCCAGTACTTC
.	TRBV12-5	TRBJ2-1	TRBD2	CASGLGSGVPRSEQFF	TGTGCTAGTGGTTTGGGGAGCGGGGTACCCCGAAGTGAGCAGTTCTTC
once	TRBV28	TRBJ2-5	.	CASSQWTDRKTQYF	TGTGCCAGCAGTCAATGGACAGACCGTAAGACCCAGTACTTC
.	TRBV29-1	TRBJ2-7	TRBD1	CSVTGSEQYF	TGCAGCGTGACAGGGTCCGAGCAGTACTTC
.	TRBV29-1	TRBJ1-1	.	CSVENVGVGAFF	TGCAGCGTTGAAAATGTTGGAGTAGGTGCTTTCTTT
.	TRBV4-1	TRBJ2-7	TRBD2	CASSQVSGTSGPIAHEQYF	TGCGCCAGCAGCCAAGTCTCCGGGACTAGCGGACCTATAGCCCACGAGCAGTACTTC
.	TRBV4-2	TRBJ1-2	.	CASSQDQIGDGYTF	TGTGCCAGCAGCCAAGATCAGATTGGAGACGGCTACACCTTC
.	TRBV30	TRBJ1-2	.	CAWSPHLEGYTF	TGTGCCTGGAGTCCTCACCTAGAAGGCTACACCTTC